The 2 T cell receptor beta chains in this list originate from one sample, sequenced in a study of T cells in Graves' hyperthyroidism and ophthalmopathy. Amplification targeted TCR beta CDR3 regions from RNA transcripts. TCR CDR3 regions were first amplified by RT-PCR with HTBI primers. Each CDR3 protein is one row after TCRdb ran MiXCR on the multiplex PCR reads. This sample has around 700,000 distinct CDR3 sequences; roughly 32% occur once, and the top ten carry around 29%. The sample was blood. These receptors came from a woman in her 40s with Graves' hyperthyroidism.

The table lists this clonotype with many counts. The rearrangement links TRBV6-5 to TRBJ1-2, with TRBD1 matching over 9 bases. Per the germline V gene, CDR1 is MNHEY and CDR2 is SVGAGI. Unmatched junction bases numbered 11, after V lost 2 bases and J lost 4 bases. CDR3 length: 17 amino acids. In DNA form, the CDR3 reads TGTGCCAGCAGTTACGGAACAGGGGGCGCGGAGTCCTATGGCTACACCTTC. Encoded protein: CASSYGTGGAESYGYTF.

Regarding this clonotype: As the CDR3 is not closed by the conserved phenylalanine or tryptophan, this likely results from a read error. V gene TRBV7-2 combines with J gene TRBJ1-1; no reliable D call. Trimming stripped 5 bases from V and 6 bases from J, with 13 bases between. This CDR3 has 13 residues. Germline assignment: CDR1 SGHTA and CDR2 FQGNSA. This CDR3 is CASSPSPWAEAFL. The CDR3 DNA follows: TGTGCCAGCAGCCCTTCCCCTTGGGCTGAAGCTTTCCTT.